What follows are 22 T cell receptor beta chains derived from one specimen sequenced in a study of blood T cell repertoires in COVID-19. Sequencing used immunoSEQ multiplex PCR; TCRdb keeps in-frame clones, though not all of them. The data contain 200,000 to 250,000 clones, approximately 85% of them singletons. Specimen: peripheral blood. The receptor source for this set is a woman older than 75 with COVID-19, enrolled during active disease.

J is TRBJ2-3 and V is TRBV5-1; 8 bases map to TRBD1. V lost 5 bases and J lost 6; bases outside the gene matches: 11. This CDR3 has 15 amino acids. The germline gives CDR1 SGHRS, CDR2 YFSETQ. The CDR3 nucleotides read TGCGCCAGCAGTTCCGGACAGGGCGAATTGGATACGCAGTATTTT. It yields the protein CASSSGQGELDTQYF. Full variable domain (missing parts from reference TRBV5-1 and TRBJ2-3): KAGVTQTPRYLIKTRGQQVTLSCSPISGHRSVSWYQQTPGQGLQFLFEYFSETQRNKGNFPGRFSGRQFSNSRSEMNVSTLELGDSALYLCASSSGQGELDTQYFGPGTRLTVL.

The rearrangement uses TRBV7-9 and TRBJ2-7; 12 positions agree with TRBD1. J gave up 3 bases and V 5 bases, and 5 bases lay outside the gene matches. The CDR3 contains 15 residues. Germline loops: CDR1 SEHNR, CDR2 FQNEAQ (reference sequence). The CDR3, as DNA: TGTGCCAGCAGCCCGGGACAGGGGGCGATCTACGAGCAGTACTTC. Translated, it gives CASSPGQGAIYEQYF. Looking up the rest from reference TRBV7-9 and TRBJ2-7 gives the full variable domain: DTGVSQNPRHKITKRGQNVTFRCDPISEHNRLYWYRQTLGQGPEFLTYFQNEAQLEKSRLLSDRFSAERPKGSFSTLEIQRTEQGDSAMYLCASSPGQGAIYEQYFGPGTRLTVT.

The chain is built from TRBV6-6 and TRBJ1-2, with no clear D. Trimming shortened V by 2 bases and J by 7 bases, and 11 bases separated the two germline ends. This CDR3 spans 13 amino acids. The V gene's germline CDR1 is MNHNY and CDR2 SVGAGI (reference sequence). In DNA, the CDR3 is TGTGCCAGCAGTTACGATAGTAGAGGTGGCTACACCTTC. It is translated as CASSYDSRGGYTF.

V gene TRBV6-6 combines with J gene TRBJ1-2; D gene unclear. The CDR3 sequence is 14 residues long. The germline V and J ends were trimmed by 3 bases and 6 bases, with 14 bases remaining between them. The germline V gene encodes CDR1 MNHNY and CDR2 SVGAGI (reference sequence). The CDR3 region is CASSYLTQVDGYTF. In nucleotides, the CDR3 is TGTGCCAGCAGTTATCTTACCCAGGTCGATGGCTACACCTTC.

This chain joins TRBV19 and TRBJ2-1; D is possibly TRBD2 (5 bases). From germline, CDR1 is LNHDA and CDR2 SQIVND (reference sequence). V was cut by 3 bases and J by 0 bases, with 9 bases left in between. The CDR3 totals 15 residues. DNA for the CDR3: TGTGCCAGTAGTATGGAGGAAATCTCCTACAATGAGCAGTTCTTC. Encoded protein: CASSMEEISYNEQFF.

This rearrangement joins TRBV13 to TRBJ2-1; 8 bases are a match to TRBD1. The CDR3 is 14 residues long. V was clipped by 5 bases and J by 6 bases; unmatched bases: 6. Germline CDR1 and CDR2: PRHDT and FYEKMQ (reference sequence). CDR3 in amino acids: CASSPDRGLNEQFF. Here the CDR3 DNA reads TGTGCCAGCAGCCCTGACAGGGGACTCAATGAGCAGTTCTTC.

In regard to this clone: The same CDR3 arises from other DNA sequences in this sample as well. V and J are TRBV5-1 and TRBJ1-6; D is unclear. V lost 4 bases and J 6 bases, leaving 8 bases between the germline ends. There are 13 residues in the CDR3. The V gene's germline CDR1 is SGHRS and CDR2 YFSETQ. In DNA form, the CDR3 reads TGCGCCAGCAGCCTGGACTCTAATTCACCCCTCCACTTT. Its translation: CASSLDSNSPLHF.

This rearrangement joins TRBV19 to TRBJ2-2, with D unclear. Trimming pared 1 base from V and 5 bases from J, leaving 11 bases between. There are 15 residues in the CDR3. Looked up from germline, CDR1 is LNHDA and CDR2 is SQIVND (reference sequence). CDR3 in DNA: TGTGCCAGTAGTATAGCGAGAATAAAAACCGGGGAGCTGTTTTTT. It encodes CASSIARIKTGELFF.

The rearrangement links TRBV5-1 to TRBJ2-1, with TRBD2 matching 16 bases. The CDR3 is 19 amino acids. The trim removed 2 bases at V and 8 bases at J, leaving 13 bases unmatched. Germline values: CDR1 SGHRS, CDR2 YFSETQ. CDR3 sequence (DNA): TGCGCCAGCAGCTTCTTGGGGACTAGCGGGAGGGCCGTTCCGGATGAGCAGTTCTTC. Translating it yields CASSFLGTSGRAVPDEQFF.

This chain uses TRBV5-6 with TRBJ1-3; D is ambiguous. Germline values: CDR1 SGHDT, CDR2 YYEEEE. The length of the CDR3 is 16 residues. V was pared by 2 bases and J by 0 bases, with 12 bases between. This CDR3 reads CASSFASRSSGNTIYF. The CDR3 region has the DNA TGTGCCAGCAGCTTTGCGTCTCGAAGCTCTGGAAACACCATATATTTT.

This clone appeared once. The chain couples TRBV6-6 to TRBJ2-5; 9 bases align to TRBD2. Germline trimming cut 6 bases from V and 4 bases from J; bases unmatched to any gene: 9. Per the germline V gene, CDR1 is MNHNY and CDR2 is SVGAGI (reference sequence). The CDR3 loop spans 15 amino acids. In nucleotides, the CDR3 is TGTGCCAGCAGCAAGGGGAGCGGGGGGCGAGAGACCCAGTACTTC. This codes for CASSKGSGGRETQYF.

J is TRBJ2-2 and V is TRBV4-1; TRBD1 aligns across 8 bases. This CDR3 has 14 residues. Germline CDR1 reads MGHRA; CDR2 reads YSYEKL. J was trimmed by 6 bases and V by 6 bases; bases with no gene match: 6. CDR3 nucleotides: TGCGCCAGCAGGAGGGAACAGGGGGCCGGGGAGCTGTTTTTT. Encoded protein: CASRREQGAGELFF.

The chain couples TRBV28 to TRBJ2-1; 9 bases agree with TRBD2. This CDR3 spans 16 amino acids. The V gene's germline CDR1 is MDHEN and CDR2 SYDVKM. J was trimmed by 4 bases and V by 2 bases; bases with no gene match: 6. The CDR3 coding sequence is TGTGCCAGCAGTTTAATAGGCGGGGGGGGATACAATGAGCAGTTCTTC. Translated: CASSLIGGGGYNEQFF.

This clone has only a few counts. Here the CDR3 reads CANPLRDSCYGYTF. CDR3 bases: TGTGCCAACCCTCTCAGGGATTCCTGCTATGGCTACACCTTC. V gene TRBV6-4 combines with J gene TRBJ1-2; perhaps TRBD1 as D (5 bases). Germline CDR1 MRHNA, CDR2 SNTAGT. The V end was cut by 10 bases, the J end by 4 bases, with 19 bases between. CDR3 length equals 14 residues.

The rearrangement joins TRBV4-2 to TRBJ1-1, with D possibly TRBD1 on 5 matching bases. The CDR3 covers 13 residues. CDR1 and CDR2 (germline): LGHNA, YNFKEQ. Trimming shortened V by 0 bases and J by 7 bases, and 9 bases separated the two germline ends. The CDR3 protein is CASSQELQGEAFF. CDR3 DNA: TGTGCCAGCAGCCAAGAACTCCAGGGTGAAGCTTTCTTT.

The CDR3 region has the DNA TGTGCCAGCAGTCCCATCTCCTGGACAGGGGGCGTGAAGGTAGACTATGGCTACACCTTC. Its translation: CASSPISWTGGVKVDYGYTF. This chain uses TRBV6-6 with TRBJ1-2; 11 bases match TRBD1. The CDR3 runs 20 residues. Germline-derived CDR1 and CDR2 are MNHNY and SVGAGI (reference sequence). The V segment lost 5 bases and the J segment 3 bases; nucleotides outside the gene matches: 20.

About this clone itself: Other DNA sequences of this sample code for an identical CDR3. The chain combines TRBV10-3 with TRBJ1-1; possibly TRBD1 for D (5 bases). The CDR3 totals 13 residues. V lost 0 bases and J lost 4, with 6 bases in between. The V gene's germline CDR1 is ENHRY and CDR2 SYGVKD. In DNA, the CDR3 is TGTGCCATCAGTGAGTCGGGGGGCACTGAAGCTTTCTTT. Amino acids: CAISESGGTEAFF.

The CDR3 spells CASRLAGASYQETQYF. In nucleotides, the CDR3 is TGTGCCAGCAGACTAGCGGGGGCCTCGTACCAAGAGACCCAGTACTTC. The chain employs TRBV19 and TRBJ2-5; 12 bases are a match to TRBD2. CDR1 is LNHDA and CDR2 is SQIVND in the germline V gene (reference sequence). The CDR3 loop spans 16 amino acids. After removal of 9 bases from V and 0 bases from J, the junction contained 8 bases not matched to a gene. Full variable domain (rest looked up from reference TRBV19 and TRBJ2-5): DGGITQSPKYLFRKEGQNVTLSCEQNLNHDAMYWYRQDPGQGLRLIYYSQIVNDFQKGDIAEGYSVSREKKESFPLTVTSAQKNPTAFYLCASRLAGASYQETQYFGPGTRLLVL.

The rearrangement joins TRBV20-1 to TRBJ1-2; D ambiguous. Per the germline V gene, CDR1 is DFQATT and CDR2 is SNEGSKA (reference sequence). The length of the CDR3 is 11 residues. Trimming shortened V by 3 bases and J by 5 bases, and 7 bases separated the two germline ends. CDR3 in amino acids: CSARRLYGYTF. CDR3 nucleotide sequence: TGCAGTGCTAGGAGACTTTATGGCTACACCTTC.

The CDR3 sequence: CASSLLATDTQYF. CDR3 in DNA: TGTGCCAGCAGTTTACTAGCTACAGATACGCAGTATTTT. This chain uses TRBV27 with TRBJ2-3; tentative D call: TRBD2 (5 bases). The CDR3 totals 13 residues. V was cut by 2 bases and J by 3 bases, with 6 bases left in between. The V gene's germline CDR1 is MNHEY and CDR2 SMNVEV (reference sequence).

CDR3 residues: CASIPGGPGRSYEQYF. DNA of the CDR3: TGTGCCAGCATCCCGGGGGGACCGGGTAGGTCCTACGAGCAGTACTTC. The chain has TRBV21-1 and TRBJ2-7; the table's D call, TRBD2, was not checked against the DNA. TRBV21-1 is termed a pseudogene. The CDR3 spans 16 residues.

Only one count was recorded for this clone. The chain joins TRBV4-2 to TRBJ2-1; D is unresolved. Germline lookup yields CDR1 LGHNA and CDR2 YNFKEQ. Trimming removed 0 bases from V and 7 bases from J, with 4 bases in between. CDR3 size: 12 residues. CDR3 sequence: CASSQDLNEQFF. CDR3 sequence (DNA): TGTGCCAGCAGCCAAGATCTGAATGAGCAGTTCTTC.